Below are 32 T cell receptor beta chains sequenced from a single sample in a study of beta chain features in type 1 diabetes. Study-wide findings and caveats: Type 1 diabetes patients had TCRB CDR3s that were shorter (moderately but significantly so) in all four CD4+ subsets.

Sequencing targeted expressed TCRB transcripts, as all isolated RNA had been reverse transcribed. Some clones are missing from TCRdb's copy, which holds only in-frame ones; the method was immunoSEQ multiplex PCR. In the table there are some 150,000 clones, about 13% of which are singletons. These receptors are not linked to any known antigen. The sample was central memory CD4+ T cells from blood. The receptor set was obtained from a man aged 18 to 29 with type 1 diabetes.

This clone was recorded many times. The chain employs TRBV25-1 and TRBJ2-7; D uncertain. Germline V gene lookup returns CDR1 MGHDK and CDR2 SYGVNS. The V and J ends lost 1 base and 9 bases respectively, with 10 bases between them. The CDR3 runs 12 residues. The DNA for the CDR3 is TGTGCCAGCAGTGAATCCTCTCGGAGGCAGTACTTC. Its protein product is CASSESSRRQYF.

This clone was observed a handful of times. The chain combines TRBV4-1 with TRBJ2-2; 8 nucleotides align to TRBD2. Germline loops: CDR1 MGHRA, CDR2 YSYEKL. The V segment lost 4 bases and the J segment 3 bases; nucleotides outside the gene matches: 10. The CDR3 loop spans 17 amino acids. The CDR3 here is CASSRASGGADTGELFF. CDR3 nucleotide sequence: TGCGCCAGCAGCCGGGCCTCCGGGGGGGCCGACACCGGGGAGCTGTTTTTT.

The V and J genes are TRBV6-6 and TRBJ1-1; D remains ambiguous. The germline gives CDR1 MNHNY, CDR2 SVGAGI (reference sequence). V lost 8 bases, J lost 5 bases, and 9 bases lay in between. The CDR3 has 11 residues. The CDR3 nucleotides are TGTGCCAGCTCCGGTAAGACTGAAGCTTTCTTT. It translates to CASSGKTEAFF.

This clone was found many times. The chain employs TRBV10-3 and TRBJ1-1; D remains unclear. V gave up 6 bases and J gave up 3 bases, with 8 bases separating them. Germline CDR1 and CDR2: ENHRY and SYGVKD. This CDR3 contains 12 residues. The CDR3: CAIRARDTEAFF. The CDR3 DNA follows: TGTGCCATCAGGGCGCGGGACACTGAAGCTTTCTTT.

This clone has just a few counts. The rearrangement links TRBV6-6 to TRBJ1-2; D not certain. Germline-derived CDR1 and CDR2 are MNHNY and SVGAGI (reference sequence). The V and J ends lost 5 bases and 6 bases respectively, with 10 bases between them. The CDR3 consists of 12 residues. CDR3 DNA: TGTGCCAGCAGTGGATCAGAGGATGGCTACACCTTC. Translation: CASSGSEDGYTF.

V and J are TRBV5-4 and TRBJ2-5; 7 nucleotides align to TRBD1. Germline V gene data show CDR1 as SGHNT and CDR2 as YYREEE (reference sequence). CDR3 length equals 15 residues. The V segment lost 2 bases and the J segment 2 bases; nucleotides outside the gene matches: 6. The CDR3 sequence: CASSLYLGQQETQYF. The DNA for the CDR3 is TGTGCCAGCAGCTTATATCTGGGACAGCAAGAGACCCAGTACTTC.

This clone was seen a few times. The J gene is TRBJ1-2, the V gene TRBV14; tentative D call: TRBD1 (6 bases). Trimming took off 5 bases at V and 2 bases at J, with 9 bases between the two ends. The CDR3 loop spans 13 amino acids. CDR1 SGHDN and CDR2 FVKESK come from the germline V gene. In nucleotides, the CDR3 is TGTGCCAGCAGCTTGGACAGAAACTATGGCTACACCTTC. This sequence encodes CASSLDRNYGYTF.

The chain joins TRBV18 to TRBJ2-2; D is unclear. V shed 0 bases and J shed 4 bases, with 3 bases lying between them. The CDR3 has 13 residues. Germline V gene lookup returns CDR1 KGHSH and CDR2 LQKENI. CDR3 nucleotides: TGTGCCAGCTCACCACCGTCCACCGGGGAGCTGTTTTTT. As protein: CASSPPSTGELFF.

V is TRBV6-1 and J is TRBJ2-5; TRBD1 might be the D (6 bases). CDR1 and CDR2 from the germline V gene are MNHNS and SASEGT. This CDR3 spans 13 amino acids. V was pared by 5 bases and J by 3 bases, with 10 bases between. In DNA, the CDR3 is TGTGCCAGCAGTCTTAACAGGGAAGAGACCCAGTACTTC. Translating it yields CASSLNREETQYF.

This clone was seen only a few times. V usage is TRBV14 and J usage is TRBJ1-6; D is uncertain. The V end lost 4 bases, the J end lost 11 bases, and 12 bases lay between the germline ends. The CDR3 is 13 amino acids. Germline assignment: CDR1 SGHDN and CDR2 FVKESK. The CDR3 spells CASSLGDVAPLHF. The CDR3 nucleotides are TGTGCCAGCAGCCTCGGAGATGTAGCACCCCTCCACTTT.

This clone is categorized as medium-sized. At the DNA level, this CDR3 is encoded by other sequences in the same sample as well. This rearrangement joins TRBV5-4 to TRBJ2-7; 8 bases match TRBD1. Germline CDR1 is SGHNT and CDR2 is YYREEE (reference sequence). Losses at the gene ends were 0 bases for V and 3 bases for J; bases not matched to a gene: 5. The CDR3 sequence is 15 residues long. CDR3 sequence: CASSLEYGTGYEQYF. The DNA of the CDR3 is TGTGCCAGCAGCTTGGAGTATGGGACAGGCTACGAGCAGTACTTC.

The chain's CDR3 is CASRTGSGNTIYF. As DNA, the CDR3 is TGTGCCAGCCGGACAGGGTCTGGAAACACCATATATTTT. The chain is built from TRBV2 and TRBJ1-3; 8 nucleotides match TRBD1. The CDR3 contains 13 residues. Germline CDR1 and CDR2: SNHLY and FYNNEI. V lost 8 bases to trimming and J lost 1 base; unmatched junction nucleotides: 1.

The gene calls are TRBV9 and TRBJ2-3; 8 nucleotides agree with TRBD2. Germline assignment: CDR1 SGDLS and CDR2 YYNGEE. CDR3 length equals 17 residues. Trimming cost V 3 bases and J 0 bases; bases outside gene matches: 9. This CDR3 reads CASSGTGTRSSTDTQYF. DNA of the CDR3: TGTGCCAGCAGCGGAACCGGGACTAGATCTAGCACAGATACGCAGTATTTT.

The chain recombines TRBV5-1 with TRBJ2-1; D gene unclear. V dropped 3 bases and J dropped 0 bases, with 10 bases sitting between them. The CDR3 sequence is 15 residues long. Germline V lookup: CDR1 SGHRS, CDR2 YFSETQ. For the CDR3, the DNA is TGCGCCAGCAGCTCTCTCACGAGCTCCTACAATGAGCAGTTCTTC. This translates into CASSSLTSSYNEQFF.

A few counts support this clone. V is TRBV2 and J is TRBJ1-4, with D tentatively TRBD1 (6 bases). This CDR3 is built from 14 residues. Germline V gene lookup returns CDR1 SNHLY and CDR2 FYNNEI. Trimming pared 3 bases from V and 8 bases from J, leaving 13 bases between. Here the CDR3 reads CASSEMDSGEKLFF. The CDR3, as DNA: TGTGCCAGCAGTGAGATGGACAGCGGGGAAAAACTGTTTTTT.

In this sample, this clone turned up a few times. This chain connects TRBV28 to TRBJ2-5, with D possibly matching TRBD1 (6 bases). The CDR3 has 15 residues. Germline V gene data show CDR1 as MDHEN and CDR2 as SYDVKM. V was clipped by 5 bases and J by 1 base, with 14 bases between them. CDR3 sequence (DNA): TGTGCCAGCAGTCCACCCGGACAGTTCCAAGAGACCCAGTACTTC. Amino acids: CASSPPGQFQETQYF.

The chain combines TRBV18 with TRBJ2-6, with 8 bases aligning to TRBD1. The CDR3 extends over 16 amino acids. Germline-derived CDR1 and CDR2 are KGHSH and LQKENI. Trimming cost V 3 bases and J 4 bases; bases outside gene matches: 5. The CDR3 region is CASSPSGGAGANVLTF. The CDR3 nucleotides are TGTGCCAGCTCACCTTCAGGGGGCGCCGGGGCCAACGTCCTGACTTTC.

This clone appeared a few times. CDR3 protein: CAISVEGAGDTQYF. For the CDR3, the DNA is TGTGCCATCAGTGTTGAGGGGGCGGGAGATACGCAGTATTTT. This chain uses TRBV10-3 with TRBJ2-3; TRBD1 aligns across 7 bases. The CDR3 is 14 amino acids. V shed 4 bases and J 5 bases; nucleotides not matched to a gene: 6. The germline V gene encodes CDR1 ENHRY and CDR2 SYGVKD.

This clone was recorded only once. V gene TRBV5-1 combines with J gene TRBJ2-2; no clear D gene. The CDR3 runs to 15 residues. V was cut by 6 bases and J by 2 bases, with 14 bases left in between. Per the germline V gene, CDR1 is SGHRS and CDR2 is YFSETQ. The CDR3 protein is CASKVAPLNTGELFF. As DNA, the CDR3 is TGCGCCAGCAAGGTAGCACCATTAAACACCGGGGAGCTGTTTTTT.

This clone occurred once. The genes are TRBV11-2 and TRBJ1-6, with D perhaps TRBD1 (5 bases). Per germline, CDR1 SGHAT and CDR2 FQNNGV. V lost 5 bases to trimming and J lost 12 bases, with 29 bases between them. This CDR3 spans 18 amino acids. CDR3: CASSPQRDETGPFLPLHF. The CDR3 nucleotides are TGTGCCAGCAGCCCGCAGCGGGATGAAACAGGCCCATTTTTACCCCTCCACTTT. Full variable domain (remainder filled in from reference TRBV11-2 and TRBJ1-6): EAGVAQSPRYKIIEKRQSVAFWCNPISGHATLYWYQQILGQGPKLLIQFQNNGVVDDSQLPKDRFSAERLKGVDSTLKIQPAKLEDSAVYLCASSPQRDETGPFLPLHFGNGTRLTVT.

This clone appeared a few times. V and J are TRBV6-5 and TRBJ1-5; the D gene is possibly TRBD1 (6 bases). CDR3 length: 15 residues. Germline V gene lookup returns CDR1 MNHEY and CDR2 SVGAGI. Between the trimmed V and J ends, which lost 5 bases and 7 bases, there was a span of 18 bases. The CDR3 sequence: CASSTSTGMGQPQHF. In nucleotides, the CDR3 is TGTGCCAGCAGTACCTCAACAGGGATGGGGCAGCCCCAGCATTTT.

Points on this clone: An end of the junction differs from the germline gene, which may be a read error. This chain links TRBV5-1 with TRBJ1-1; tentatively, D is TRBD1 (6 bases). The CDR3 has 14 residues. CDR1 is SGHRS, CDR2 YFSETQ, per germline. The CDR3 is CASSFTGRGTEALF. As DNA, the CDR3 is TGCGCCAGCAGCTTCACAGGGCGGGGCACTGAAGCTCTCTTT.

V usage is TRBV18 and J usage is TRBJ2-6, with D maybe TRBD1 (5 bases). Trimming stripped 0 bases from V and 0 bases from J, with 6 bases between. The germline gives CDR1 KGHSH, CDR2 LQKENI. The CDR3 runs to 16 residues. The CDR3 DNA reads TGTGCCAGCTCACCACCGACAGCCTCTGGGGCCAACGTCCTGACTTTC. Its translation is CASSPPTASGANVLTF.

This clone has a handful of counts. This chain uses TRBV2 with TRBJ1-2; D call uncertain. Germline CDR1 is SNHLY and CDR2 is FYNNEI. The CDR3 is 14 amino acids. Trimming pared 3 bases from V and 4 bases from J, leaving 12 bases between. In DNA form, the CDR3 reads TGTGCCAGCAGTGATGTAGGTCCCCCCTATGGCTACACCTTC. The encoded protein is CASSDVGPPYGYTF.

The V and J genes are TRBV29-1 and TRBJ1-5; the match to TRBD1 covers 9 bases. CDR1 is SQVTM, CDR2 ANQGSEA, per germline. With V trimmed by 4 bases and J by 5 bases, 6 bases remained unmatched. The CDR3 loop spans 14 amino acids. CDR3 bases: TGCAGCGTTGTGGGGACAGGGCAAGATCAGCCCCAGCATTTT. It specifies CSVVGTGQDQPQHF.

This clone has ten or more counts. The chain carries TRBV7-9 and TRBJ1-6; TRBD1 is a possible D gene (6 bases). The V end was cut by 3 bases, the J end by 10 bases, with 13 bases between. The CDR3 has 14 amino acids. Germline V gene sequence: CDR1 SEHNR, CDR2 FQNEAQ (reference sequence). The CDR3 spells CASSLAGAGSPLHF. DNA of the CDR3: TGTGCCAGCAGCTTGGCAGGGGCTGGATCACCCCTCCACTTT.

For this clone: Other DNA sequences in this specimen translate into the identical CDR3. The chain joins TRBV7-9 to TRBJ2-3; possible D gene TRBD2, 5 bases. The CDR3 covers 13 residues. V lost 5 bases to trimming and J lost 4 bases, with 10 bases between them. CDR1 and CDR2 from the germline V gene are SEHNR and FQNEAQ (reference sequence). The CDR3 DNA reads TGTGCCAGCAGCCCTAGAGGGCCAGATACGCAGTATTTT. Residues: CASSPRGPDTQYF. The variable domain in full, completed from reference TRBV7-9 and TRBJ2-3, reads DTGVSQNPRHKITKRGQNVTFRCDPISEHNRLYWYRQTLGQGPEFLTYFQNEAQLEKSRLLSDRFSAERPKGSFSTLEIQRTEQGDSAMYLCASSPRGPDTQYFGPGTRLTVL.

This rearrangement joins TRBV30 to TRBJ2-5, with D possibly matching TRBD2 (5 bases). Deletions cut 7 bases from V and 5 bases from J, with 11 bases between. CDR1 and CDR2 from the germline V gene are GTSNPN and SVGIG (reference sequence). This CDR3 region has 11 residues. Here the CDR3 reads CASGFGETQYF. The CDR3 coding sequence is TGTGCCTCGGGGTTCGGGGAGACCCAGTACTTC.

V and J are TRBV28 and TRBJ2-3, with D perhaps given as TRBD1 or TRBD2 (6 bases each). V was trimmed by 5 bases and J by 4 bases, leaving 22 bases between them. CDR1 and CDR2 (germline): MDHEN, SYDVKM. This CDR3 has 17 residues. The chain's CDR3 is CASSPPAGTEGADTQYF. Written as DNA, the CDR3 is TGTGCCAGCAGTCCGCCGGCCGGGACGGAGGGGGCAGATACGCAGTATTTT.

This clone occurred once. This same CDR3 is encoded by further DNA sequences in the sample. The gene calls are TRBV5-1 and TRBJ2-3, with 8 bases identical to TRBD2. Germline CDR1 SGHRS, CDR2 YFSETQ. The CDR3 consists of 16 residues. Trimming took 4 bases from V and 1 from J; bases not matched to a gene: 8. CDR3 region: CASSPRAGAGTDTQYF. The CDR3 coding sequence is TGCGCCAGCAGCCCGCGAGCGGGGGCAGGCACAGATACGCAGTATTTT.

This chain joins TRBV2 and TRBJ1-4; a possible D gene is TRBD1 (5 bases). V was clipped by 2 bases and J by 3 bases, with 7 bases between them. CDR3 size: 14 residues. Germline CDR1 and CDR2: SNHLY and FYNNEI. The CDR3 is CASSEQGSNEKLFF. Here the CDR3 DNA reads TGTGCCAGCAGTGAACAGGGATCTAATGAAAAACTGTTTTTT.

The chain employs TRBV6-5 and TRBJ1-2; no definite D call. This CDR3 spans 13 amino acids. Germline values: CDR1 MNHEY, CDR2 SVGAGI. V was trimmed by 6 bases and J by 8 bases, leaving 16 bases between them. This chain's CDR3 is CASSPGPAGGYTF. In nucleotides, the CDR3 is TGTGCCAGCAGCCCGGGTCCCGCGGGGGGCTACACCTTC.